The next 4 T cell receptor beta chains were all read from a single sample in a study of blood T cell repertoires in COVID-19. Assay: immunoSEQ multiplex PCR; the TCRdb copy retains only in-frame clones and omits some. The table records about 360,000 clones, more than 75% of them present only once. What was sequenced was peripheral blood. The receptors derive from a human donor in a cohort sampled during active COVID-19.

This chain connects TRBV29-1 to TRBJ2-1; possibly TRBD2 for D (6 bases). Germline lookup yields CDR1 SQVTM and CDR2 ANQGSEA. V was pared by 4 bases and J by 6 bases, with 16 bases between. The CDR3 is made up of 14 amino acids. The CDR3 region has the DNA TGCAGCGTTGCACTAGCCGGGGTCCGCAATGAGCAGTTCTTC. Amino acids: CSVALAGVRNEQFF.

This clone was recorded once. The chain carries TRBV2 and TRBJ2-5; TRBD2 aligns across 11 bases. This CDR3 contains 16 residues. Trimming at V came to 5 bases and at J to 5 bases, leaving 10 bases not matched to a gene. Germline CDR1 is SNHLY and CDR2 is FYNNEI. CDR3 coding DNA: TGTGCCAGCAGTCGACTTAGCGGGGGGGCCGCGGAGACCCAGTACTTC. Translated: CASSRLSGGAAETQYF.

The J gene is TRBJ2-5, the V gene TRBV11-3, with TRBD2 identical over 9 bases. The V gene's germline CDR1 is SGHNT and CDR2 YENEEA. The CDR3 runs 14 residues. Trimming at V came to 3 bases and at J to 5 bases, leaving 4 bases not matched to a gene. This CDR3 is CASSLRGGRETQYF. The CDR3 DNA follows: TGTGCCAGCAGCTTGCGGGGGGGCCGCGAGACCCAGTACTTC.

This clone has only a few counts. The chain combines TRBV10-3 with TRBJ2-7; tentative D call: TRBD1 (6 bases). The CDR3 consists of 15 residues. The germline V and J ends were trimmed by 6 bases and 5 bases, with 20 bases remaining between them. CDR1 and CDR2 from the germline V gene are ENHRY and SYGVKD. Written as DNA, the CDR3 is TGTGCCATCAGACCTTCTACAGGGTTTGGGGACGAGCAGTACTTC. Translating gives CAIRPSTGFGDEQYF.